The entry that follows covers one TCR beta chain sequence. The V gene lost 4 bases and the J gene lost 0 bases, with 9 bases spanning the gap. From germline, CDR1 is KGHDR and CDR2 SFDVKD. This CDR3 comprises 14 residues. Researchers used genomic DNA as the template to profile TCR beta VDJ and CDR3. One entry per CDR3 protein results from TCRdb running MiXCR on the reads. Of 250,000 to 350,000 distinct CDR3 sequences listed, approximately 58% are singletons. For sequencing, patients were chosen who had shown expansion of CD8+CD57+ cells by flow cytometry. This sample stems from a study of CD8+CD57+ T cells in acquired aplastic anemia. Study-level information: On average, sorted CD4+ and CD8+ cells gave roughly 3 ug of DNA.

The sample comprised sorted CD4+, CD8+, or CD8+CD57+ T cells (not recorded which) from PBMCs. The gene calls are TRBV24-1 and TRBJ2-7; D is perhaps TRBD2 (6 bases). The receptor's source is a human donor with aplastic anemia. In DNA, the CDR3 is TGTGCCACCAGTGAAGCCGGGAGCTCCTACGAGCAGTACTTC. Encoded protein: CATSEAGSSYEQYF.